This T cell receptor (beta chain) was identified in a study of cytomegalovirus exposure and HLA in healthy donors. Across the whole study: Sequencing of about 179 million T cells in an earlier analysis found around 100 million unique TCR beta sequences.

Worth noting for this clone: What it recognizes is unknown.

13 Jbeta primers and 60 Vbeta primers were used for the PCR. The data were produced by immunoSEQ multiplex PCR, yet TCRdb's version contains in-frame clones alone and is incomplete. The table lists 130,000 or so clones, roughly 8.8% of them singletons. Study conclusions and caveats: Looking again later, the authors saw that most CMV-associated TCR beta chains seemed HLA-restricted. Among TCR beta chains, those listed as cytomegalovirus-associated numbered over 150. Sequence variants that were highly shared formed a cluster that was likely a sequencing artifact.

V lost 4 bases, J lost 4 bases, and 3 bases stayed unmatched. Germline V gene lookup returns CDR1 SNHLY and CDR2 FYNNEI. The length of the CDR3 is 14 residues. The receptor comes from a woman between 35 and 50 years old in good health and CMV-seropositive. The chain is built from TRBV2 and TRBJ1-2; 10 bases fit TRBD1. Sequencing input: PBMCs. The CDR3: CASSVTGGGYGYTF. CDR3 DNA sequence: TGTGCCAGCAGTGTGACAGGGGGCGGCTATGGCTACACCTTC. Supplemented by reference TRBV2 and TRBJ1-2, the full variable domain reads EPEVTQTPSHQVTQMGQEVILRCVPISNHLYFYWYRQILGQKVEFLVSFYNNEISEKSEIFDDQFSVERPDGSNFTLKIRSTKLEDSAMYFCASSVTGGGYGYTFGSGTRLTVV.